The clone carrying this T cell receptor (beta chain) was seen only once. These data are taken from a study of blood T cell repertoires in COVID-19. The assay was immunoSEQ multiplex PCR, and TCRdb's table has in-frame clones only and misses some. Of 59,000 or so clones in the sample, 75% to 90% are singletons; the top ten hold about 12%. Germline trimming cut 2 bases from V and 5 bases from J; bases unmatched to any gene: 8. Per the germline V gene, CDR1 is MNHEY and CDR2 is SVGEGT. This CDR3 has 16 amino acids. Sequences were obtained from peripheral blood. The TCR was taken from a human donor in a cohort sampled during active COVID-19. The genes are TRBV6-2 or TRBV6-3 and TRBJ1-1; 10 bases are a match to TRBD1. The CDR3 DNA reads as TGTGCCAGCAGTTACGGAGACAGGGGGCGAGGAACTGAAGCTTTCTTT. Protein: CASSYGDRGRGTEAFF.